This TCR beta chain was recovered during a study of blood T cells in healthy people across ages. RNA extraction gave at least 5 micrograms of total RNA per sample. CDR1 and CDR2 from the germline V gene are SEHNR and FQNEAQ (reference sequence). This CDR3 region has 16 residues. The V gene end was trimmed by 5 bases and the J gene end by 4 bases; junction bases not matched to a gene: 4. This clonotype was seen repeatedly, ten times or more. Primed by a sample-barcoded 5' primer and a J-beta primer mix, a second PCR proceeded for 7 to 11 cycles. TCRdb passed the 5' RACE reads through MiXCR, listing each CDR3 protein once. Among over a million distinct CDR3 sequences, roughly 43% were seen once, and the ten largest hold roughly 3.7%.

The J gene is TRBJ2-1, the V gene TRBV7-9; TRBD2 matches at 14 bases. The sequence derives from a woman under 30 in good health. Material for sequencing was blood. CDR3 nucleotides: TGTGCCAGCAGCCGACTAGCGGGAGGGCCTTACAATGAGCAGTTCTTC. Its translation: CASSRLAGGPYNEQFF.